This T cell receptor beta chain was profiled in a study of CD8+CD57+ T cells in acquired aplastic anemia (dated by TCRdb to about 2018). Turning to the overall study: On average, sorted CD4+ and CD8+ cells yielded 3.2 ug of extracted DNA, with a range of roughly 0.17 to 27.4 ug. A CD8+CD57+ expansion meant a frequency higher than the mean frequency seen in healthy subjects.

As regards this clonotype: The antigen it recognizes is unknown. One base away there is no much larger clone; base qualities are not given.

V lost 6 bases and J lost 7 bases, and the count of bases not matched to a germline gene is 13. Per the germline V gene, MRHNA is the CDR1 and SNTAGT is the CDR2. Its CDR3 holds 16 amino acids, cysteine through phenylalanine. Only the CDR3 region is kept as DNA, spanning 48 bases read in frame from base 1. Flow cytometry had shown CD8+CD57+ cell expansion in the patients selected for sequencing. All patients had severe acquired aplastic anemia diagnosed by International Study of Aplastic Anemia and Agranulocytosis and Camitta criteria. No therapy had been received by the patients at the time of blood sampling. In this study, sorted CD4+ and CD8+ T cells from the blood of healthy subjects and of severe aplastic anemia patients had their TCR repertoires deep-sequenced. Patients were enrolled in the USA under clinicaltrials.gov protocols 00001620, 01623167, 00001397, 00071045, 00081523 and 00961064. Ficoll-Paque density gradient centrifugation was used to isolate peripheral blood mononuclear cells. Before DNA extraction, CD4+ and CD8+ T cells were sorted by FACS or by magnetic beads.

Profiling of TCR beta VDJ combinations and CDR3 sequences used genomic DNA as the template. An Illumina HiSeq 2000 was the platform used for TCR repertoire sequencing. The paper's processing steps were these. Repertoires were assessed using TRBV/TRBJ rearrangement plots, CDR3 size and DJ length profiles, and Simpson's diversity index. The most abundant DNA sequence in the deep sequencing data was taken as the immunodominant clone. CDR3 amino acid sequences were screened for sharing across subjects and compared with published repertoires and the VDJdb database. TCRdb reworked the public reads: Q25 trimming with fastp, MiXCR clone assembly, productive beta chains retained. Duplicate CDR3 protein sequences are folded into a single record with the most common DNA and genes. The V and J calls reflect TCRdb's pipeline rather than the authors' work. Recorded for this sample are 89,000 or so distinct CDR3 sequences; less than 75% of them occurred a single time. Of the sample, 65% is held by the ten largest clones.

Points the paper makes about the study in general: Between patients and healthy controls, no significant difference in CD8+ Simpson's diversity was found (P=0.060). Around 28 CD8+ CDR3 sequences were found to be shared between patients and controls, but these sequences appeared to be highly expressed in patients and within the immunodominant clones of the patients.

Sequenced material: sorted CD4+, CD8+, or CD8+CD57+ T cells (not recorded which) from PBMCs. This clonotype originated in a human donor with aplastic anemia. The V and J genes are TRBV6-4 and TRBJ2-7; 12 bases in the middle match TRBD1. The DNA reads as follows: TGTGCCAGCAGCACAAACCCGGGACAGGGGGCGCGAGAGCAGTACTTC. Its protein reads: CASSTNPGQGAREQYF.